This passage covers 13 T cell receptor beta chains from one sample sequenced in a study of blood T cell repertoires in COVID-19. Profiled with immunoSEQ multiplex PCR; TCRdb holds only in-frame clones, not every one. Of fewer than 200,000 clones detected, around 80% appear once; the ten largest clones hold 6.5%. Material for sequencing was peripheral blood. The receptor source for this set is a man in his 70s with active or convalescent COVID-19.

The chain uses TRBV3-1 (or the pseudogene TRBV3-2) and TRBJ2-1; no reliable D call. With 4 bases removed from V and 0 bases from J, the gap between germline ends came to 13 bases. Germline-derived CDR1 and CDR2 are LGHDT and YNNKEL (reference sequence). The CDR3 has 16 amino acids. The CDR3 spells CASSPLLPSSYNEQFF. The CDR3 DNA sequence: TGTGCCAGCAGCCCTCTTCTCCCGAGCTCCTACAATGAGCAGTTCTTC.

The gene calls are TRBV30 and TRBJ2-6; D uncertain. Trimming took off 5 bases at V and 2 bases at J, with 7 bases between the two ends. Germline CDR1 and CDR2: GTSNPN and SVGIG (reference sequence). The CDR3 has 13 amino acids. For the CDR3, the DNA is TGTGCCTGGGGCCGCCCTGGGGCCAACGTCCTGACTTTC. Translating gives CAWGRPGANVLTF.

Only a few counts were recorded for this clone. This chain connects TRBV5-1 to TRBJ2-7; TRBD2 matches 7 bases. Losses at the gene ends were 4 bases for V and 3 bases for J; bases not matched to a gene: 4. CDR1 is SGHRS, CDR2 YFSETQ, per germline. The CDR3 runs to 13 residues. The CDR3 is CASSRERDYEQYF. The DNA for the CDR3 is TGCGCCAGCAGCAGGGAGCGGGACTACGAGCAGTACTTC.

This CDR3 reads CASSRQAASNQPQHF. CDR3 bases: TGTGCCAGCAGTCGACAGGCGGCCAGCAATCAGCCCCAGCATTTT. The V and J genes are TRBV2 and TRBJ1-5, with D tentatively TRBD1 (6 bases). The CDR3 is 15 residues long. V was clipped by 5 bases and J by 1 base, with 12 bases between them. The germline gives CDR1 SNHLY, CDR2 FYNNEI.

The chain uses TRBV2 and TRBJ1-5, with a weak D call TRBD1 (5 bases). Trimming removed 7 bases at V and 4 bases at J, with 8 bases between. The CDR3 is made up of 12 amino acids. The germline CDR1 and CDR2 sequences are SNHLY and FYNNEI. This chain's CDR3 is CASNDRNQPQHF. The CDR3 DNA is TGTGCCAGCAATGACAGAAATCAGCCCCAGCATTTT.

The chain links TRBV6-5 to TRBJ2-3, with a possible D match to TRBD1 (5 bases). The CDR3 is 16 residues long. The germline V gene has CDR1 MNHEY and CDR2 SVGAGI. Deletions cut 3 bases from V and 2 bases from J, with 15 bases between. CDR3 DNA sequence: TGTGCCAGCAGTTATACAGGTGTTCCTACCACAGATACGCAGTATTTT. This encodes CASSYTGVPTTDTQYF.

The chain joins TRBV30 to TRBJ1-2, with TRBD1 matching 7 bases. The CDR3 sequence is 13 residues long. The germline CDR1 and CDR2 sequences are GTSNPN and SVGIG (reference sequence). The junction had 9 bases not matched to a gene; V was cut back by 8 bases and J by 3 bases. CDR3 sequence: CAAVQGQYYGYTF. CDR3 coding DNA: TGTGCCGCAGTACAGGGACAGTACTATGGCTACACCTTC.

V and J are TRBV18 and TRBJ2-3; TRBD1 aligns across 9 bases. The length of the CDR3 is 15 residues. Germline V gene sequence: CDR1 KGHSH, CDR2 LQKENI. Losses at the gene ends were 3 bases for V and 10 bases for J; bases not matched to a gene: 11. CDR3 coding DNA: TGTGCCAGCTCACCTCGGAGACAGGGGGGAGACCCGCAGTATTTT. Residues: CASSPRRQGGDPQYF. The variable domain in full, with the rest retrieved from reference TRBV18 and TRBJ2-3, is NAGVMQNPRHLVRRRGQEARLRCSPMKGHSHVYWYRQLPEEGLKFMVYLQKENIIDESGMPKERFSAEFPKEGPSILRIQQVVRGDSAAYFCASSPRRQGGDPQYFGPGTRLTVL.

This chain's CDR3 is CASSLNYPGVYGYTF. In DNA form, the CDR3 reads TGTGCCAGCAGCTTGAACTATCCAGGGGTGTATGGCTACACCTTC. V usage is TRBV5-4 and J usage is TRBJ1-2; the D gene is possibly TRBD1 (6 bases). The germline V gene has CDR1 SGHNT and CDR2 YYREEE (reference sequence). CDR3 length equals 15 residues. Trimming stripped 1 base from V and 5 bases from J, with 15 bases between.

CDR3 in DNA: TGCGCCAGCAGCCCACAGGGACACCTTAACTATGGCTACACCTTC. Translated: CASSPQGHLNYGYTF. The rearrangement links TRBV5-1 to TRBJ1-2, with a tentative D call TRBD1 (6 bases). CDR1 and CDR2 (germline): SGHRS, YFSETQ. The CDR3 is 15 residues long. V lost 4 bases and J 1 base, leaving 14 bases between the germline ends.

This clone was observed many times. The rearrangement links TRBV6-1 to TRBJ1-1, with 10 bases aligning to TRBD1. After removal of 3 bases from V and 4 bases from J, the junction contained 5 bases not matched to a gene. From germline, CDR1 is MNHNS and CDR2 SASEGT. The CDR3 has 15 residues. The CDR3 bases are TGTGCCAGCAGTGATCGACGGACAGGGGGCACTGAAGCTTTCTTT. Translated: CASSDRRTGGTEAFF.

This clone was detected only once. This chain joins TRBV6-2 or TRBV6-3 and TRBJ1-4; D may be TRBD1 (5 bases). Germline V gene data show CDR1 as MNHEY and CDR2 as SVGEGT. This CDR3 region has 15 residues. Between the trimmed V and J ends, which lost 6 bases and 6 bases, there was a span of 17 bases. The CDR3, as DNA: TGTGCCAGCAGCTCCGGGACTCATGGGGATGAAAAACTGTTTTTT. This translates into CASSSGTHGDEKLFF.

V is TRBV12-3 or TRBV12-4 and J is TRBJ2-5, with a possible D match to TRBD2 (6 bases). Trimming took off 3 bases at V and 3 bases at J, with 8 bases between the two ends. The CDR3 is made up of 13 amino acids. CDR3 protein: CASSFTGEETQYF. In DNA, the CDR3 is TGTGCCAGCAGTTTCACGGGGGAAGAGACCCAGTACTTC.